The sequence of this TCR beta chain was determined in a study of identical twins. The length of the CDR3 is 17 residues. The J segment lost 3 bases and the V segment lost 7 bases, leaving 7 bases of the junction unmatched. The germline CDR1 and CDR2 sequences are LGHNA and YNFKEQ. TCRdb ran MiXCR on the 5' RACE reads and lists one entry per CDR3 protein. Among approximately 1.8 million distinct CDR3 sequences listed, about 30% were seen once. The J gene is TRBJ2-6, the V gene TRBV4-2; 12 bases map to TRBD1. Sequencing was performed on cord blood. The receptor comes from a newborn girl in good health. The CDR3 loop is CASTRDRGQGGANVLTF. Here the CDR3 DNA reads TGTGCCAGCACCCGGGACAGGGGGCAAGGTGGGGCCAACGTCCTGACTTTC.